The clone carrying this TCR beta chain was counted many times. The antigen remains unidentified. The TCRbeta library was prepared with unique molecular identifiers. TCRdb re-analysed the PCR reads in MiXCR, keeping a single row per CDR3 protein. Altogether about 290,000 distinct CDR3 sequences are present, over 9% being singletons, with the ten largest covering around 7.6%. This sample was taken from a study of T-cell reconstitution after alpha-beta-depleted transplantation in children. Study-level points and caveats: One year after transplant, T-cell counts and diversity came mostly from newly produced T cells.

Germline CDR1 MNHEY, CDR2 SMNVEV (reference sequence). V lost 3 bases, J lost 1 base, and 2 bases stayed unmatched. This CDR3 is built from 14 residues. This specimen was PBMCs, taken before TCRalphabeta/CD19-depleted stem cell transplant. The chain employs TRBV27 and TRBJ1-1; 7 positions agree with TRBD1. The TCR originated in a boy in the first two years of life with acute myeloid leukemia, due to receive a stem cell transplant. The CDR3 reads CASSFYRGNTEAFF. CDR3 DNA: TGTGCCAGCAGTTTTTACAGGGGGAACACTGAAGCTTTCTTT.